The sequence of this T cell receptor (beta chain) was determined in a study of vaccination effects on CD4 cells after COVID-19. Study at large: Expansion with viral peptide pools was applied to antigen-specific CD4+ T cells by the ViraFEST assay prior to sequencing.

Between the trimmed V and J ends, which lost 2 bases and 7 bases, there was a span of 12 bases. CDR3 size: 14 residues. Germline values: CDR1 MNHNS, CDR2 SASEGT. This clone was seen just once. What it binds is not known. The authors isolated CD4+ T cells after ten to eleven days of culture. BNT162b2 vaccine or mRNA-1273 vaccine was given to participants in two doses. The protocol was immunoSEQ multiplex PCR, while the TCRdb copy is restricted to in-frame clones and leaves out a portion. In the table there are 45,000 to 55,000 clones, about 70% of which are singletons. This chain uses TRBV6-1 with TRBJ1-5; a possible D gene is TRBD1 (5 bases). The specimen comprised CD4+ T cells from PBMCs cultured without peptide, sampled after COVID-19 vaccination. This TCR came from a human donor who received a COVID-19 vaccine. The CDR3 sequence: CASSEMAGPQPQHF. The CDR3 DNA reads TGTGCCAGCAGTGAAATGGCAGGGCCGCAGCCCCAGCATTTT.